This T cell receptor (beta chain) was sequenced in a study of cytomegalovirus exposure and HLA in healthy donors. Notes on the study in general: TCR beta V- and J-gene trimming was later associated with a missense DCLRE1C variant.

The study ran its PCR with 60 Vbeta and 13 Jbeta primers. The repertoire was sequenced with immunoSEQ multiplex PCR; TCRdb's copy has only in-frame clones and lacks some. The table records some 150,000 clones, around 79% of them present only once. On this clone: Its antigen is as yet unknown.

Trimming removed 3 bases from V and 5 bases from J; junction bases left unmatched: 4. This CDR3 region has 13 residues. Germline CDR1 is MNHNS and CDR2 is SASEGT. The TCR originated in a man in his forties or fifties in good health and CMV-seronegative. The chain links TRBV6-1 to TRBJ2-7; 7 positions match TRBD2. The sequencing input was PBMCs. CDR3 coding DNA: TGTGCCAGCAGTGAGGGAGGGTGGGACGAGCAGTACTTC. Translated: CASSEGGWDEQYF.